The 15 T cell receptor beta chains given below trace back to one sample, sequenced in a study of blood T cell repertoires in COVID-19. Libraries were prepared by immunoSEQ multiplex PCR; TCRdb keeps only in-frame clonotypes and omits some of them. The top ten clones hold 13% of a sample with fewer than 110,000 clones, under 90% of them seen once. Sequenced: peripheral blood. Receptors originate from a human donor in a cohort sampled during active or convalescent COVID-19.

The rearrangement joins TRBV5-4 to TRBJ2-3; D remains ambiguous. The CDR3 is 14 amino acids. CDR1 and CDR2 (germline): SGHNT, YYREEE (reference sequence). Trimming took off 0 bases at V and 2 bases at J, with 7 bases between the two ends. The DNA of the CDR3 is TGTGCCAGCAGCTTGGTTAGTTCCACAGATACGCAGTATTTT. Translation: CASSLVSSTDTQYF.

CDR3: CASKNFLQTPQAFF. The CDR3 DNA is TGTGCCAGCAAGAATTTTTTGCAGACTCCTCAAGCTTTCTTT. The chain has TRBV9 and TRBJ1-1, with unresolved D. The germline CDR1 and CDR2 sequences are SGDLS and YYNGEE. The length of the CDR3 is 14 residues. Trimming stripped 6 bases from V and 9 bases from J, with 21 bases between.

CDR3 in DNA: TGTGCCAGCAGCTTAGCCCCGTTCTACGAGCAGTACTTC. Translation: CASSLAPFYEQYF. This chain uses TRBV7-2 with TRBJ2-7; D gene ambiguous. Germline V gives CDR1 SGHTA, CDR2 FQGNSA. The CDR3 loop spans 13 amino acids. V was trimmed by 0 bases and J by 3 bases, leaving 6 bases between them.

This clone has only a few counts. The gene calls are TRBV5-8 and TRBJ2-7; TRBD2 is a possible D gene (5 bases). CDR1 is SGHTS, CDR2 YDEGEE, per germline. V was clipped by 0 bases and J by 2 bases, with 15 bases between them. The CDR3 covers 16 residues. CDR3 amino acids: CASSLGYWEKTYEQYF. Here the CDR3 DNA reads TGTGCCAGCAGCTTGGGGTACTGGGAGAAGACCTACGAGCAGTACTTC.

The J gene is TRBJ1-5, the V gene TRBV5-1; D is perhaps TRBD1 (5 bases). CDR1 is SGHRS and CDR2 is YFSETQ in the germline V gene. Trimming cost V 1 base and J 0 bases, with 8 bases left between them. CDR3 length: 15 residues. The CDR3 spells CASSLQGYSNQPQHF. For the CDR3, the DNA is TGCGCCAGCAGCTTGCAGGGATATAGCAATCAGCCCCAGCATTTT. Using reference TRBV5-1 and TRBJ1-5 for the parts outside the CDR3, the full variable domain is KAGVTQTPRYLIKTRGQQVTLSCSPISGHRSVSWYQQTPGQGLQFLFEYFSETQRNKGNFPGRFSGRQFSNSRSEMNVSTLELGDSALYLCASSLQGYSNQPQHFGDGTRLSIL.

V usage is TRBV30 and J usage is TRBJ1-2; no clear D. CDR1 and CDR2 (germline): GTSNPN, SVGIG (reference sequence). The CDR3 is 13 residues long. V shed 5 bases and J shed 4 bases, with 14 bases lying between them. The CDR3 loop is CAWAGGRVYGYTF. The CDR3 coding sequence is TGTGCCTGGGCCGGAGGGAGAGTCTATGGCTACACCTTC.

The chain carries TRBV5-1 and TRBJ1-1; the D gene is possibly TRBD1 (6 bases). This CDR3 region has 13 residues. The germline V gene encodes CDR1 SGHRS and CDR2 YFSETQ. V was clipped by 2 bases and J by 5 bases, with 10 bases between them. The CDR3 region has the DNA TGCGCCAGCAGCTTACACAGGGAAACTGAAGCTTTCTTT. This codes for CASSLHRETEAFF.

The chain joins TRBV4-1 to TRBJ1-2, with D perhaps matching TRBD1 (6 bases). Trimming took off 4 bases at V and 2 bases at J, with 11 bases between the two ends. The CDR3 length is 14 residues. In germline, CDR1 is MGHRA, CDR2 YSYEKL. The CDR3 loop reads CASSLPDRNYGYTF. CDR3 nucleotides: TGCGCCAGCAGCCTACCAGACAGGAACTATGGCTACACCTTC.

The chain combines TRBV19 with TRBJ1-2; no clear D gene. This CDR3 has 15 amino acids. The V gene's germline CDR1 is LNHDA and CDR2 SQIVND (reference sequence). Trimming stripped 3 bases from V and 8 bases from J, with 19 bases between. The CDR3 is CASSMVEGAVRGYTF. The CDR3, as DNA: TGTGCCAGTAGTATGGTGGAGGGAGCAGTCAGGGGCTACACCTTC.

The chain recombines TRBV6-5 with TRBJ2-7; a possible D gene is TRBD1 (6 bases). The CDR3 is 15 amino acids. The ends were cut back, 4 bases at V and 8 bases at J, with 21 bases in the middle. The V gene's germline CDR1 is MNHEY and CDR2 SVGAGI. CDR3 amino acids: CASSSPGHGISQQYF. The CDR3 DNA reads as TGTGCCAGCAGTTCCCCGGGACACGGAATAAGCCAGCAGTACTTC.

This clone was observed a single time. V usage is TRBV28 and J usage is TRBJ1-5; 8 bases line up with TRBD1. Germline CDR1 is MDHEN and CDR2 is SYDVKM. V dropped 2 bases and J dropped 5; count of bases not matched to a gene: 2. CDR3 length equals 14 residues. The CDR3 loop is CASSLAGGDQPQHF. CDR3 coding DNA: TGTGCCAGCAGTTTAGCAGGGGGCGATCAGCCCCAGCATTTT.

The CDR3 nucleotides read TGTGCCAGCAGTCCCGGACAGTATGGCTACACCTTC. This codes for CASSPGQYGYTF. The chain employs TRBV25-1 and TRBJ1-2, with TRBD1 as a possible D gene (6 bases). The CDR3 loop spans 12 amino acids. The V gene lost 5 bases and the J gene lost 5 bases, with 9 bases spanning the gap. Looked up from germline, CDR1 is MGHDK and CDR2 is SYGVNS.

V is TRBV3-1 (or the pseudogene TRBV3-2) and J is TRBJ1-2; maybe TRBD1 (6 bases). Germline loops: CDR1 LGHDT, CDR2 YNNKEL (reference sequence). The CDR3 covers 12 residues. With 4 bases removed from V and 14 bases from J, the gap between germline ends came to 17 bases. CDR3 protein: CASSLGTQGRTF. The CDR3 nucleotides read TGTGCCAGCAGCCTAGGGACACAGGGAAGGACCTTC.

In its sample, this clone was seen once. The rearrangement joins TRBV5-1 to TRBJ2-1, with a weak D call TRBD2 (5 bases). V was cut by 0 bases and J by 6 bases, with 10 bases left in between. Per germline, CDR1 SGHRS and CDR2 YFSETQ. The CDR3 sequence is 14 residues long. The chain's CDR3 is CASSLVRASNEQFF. CDR3 in DNA: TGCGCCAGCAGCTTGGTGCGGGCCTCCAATGAGCAGTTCTTC.

The chain links TRBV3-1 (or the pseudogene TRBV3-2) to TRBJ2-2; D unclear. Trimming took off 0 bases at V and 6 bases at J, with 8 bases between the two ends. The CDR3 is made up of 14 amino acids. Germline CDR1 and CDR2: LGHDT and YNNKEL (reference sequence). CDR3 DNA sequence: TGTGCCAGCAGCCAAGATCAGGTACCCGGGGAGCTGTTTTTT. This translates into CASSQDQVPGELFF.